Listed below are T cell receptor beta chains from one sample, sequenced in a study of CD8 T cell repertoires and HIV-1 epitope variants. TCRdb's copy holds only in-frame clones and misses some; the assay was immunoSEQ multiplex PCR. The repertoire consists of around 7,000 clones, with 60% to 75% occurring once and the leading ten covering 42%. Antigens of these TCRs are unknown. Material for sequencing was cultured CD8+ T cells derived from PBMCs. These receptors came from a male donor with HIV. The CDR3 runs from the conserved cysteine through the conserved F or W. Fields, in order: D gene, V gene, clone size, J gene, CDR3 DNA, CDR3 protein. D genes are given only for firm matches. Some rows have no size entry. The others give once, few or many, or a class for an expanded clone.

D gene: -
V gene: TRBV28
clone size: -
J gene: TRBJ2-5
CDR3 DNA: TGTGCCAGCAGCCGCCCCACCGGAACCCAAGAGACCCAGTACTTC
CDR3 protein: CASSRPTGTQETQYF

D gene: TRBD1
V gene: TRBV7-9
clone size: -
J gene: TRBJ2-7
CDR3 DNA: TGTGCCAGCACCGGAGGCCGGGACAGGATACCCCTGCAGTACTTC
CDR3 protein: CASTGGRDRIPLQYF

D gene: -
V gene: TRBV19
clone size: -
J gene: TRBJ1-3
CDR3 DNA: TGTGCCTCTTCCGGGGGATCCTCCTCTGGAAACACCATATATTTT
CDR3 protein: CASSGGSSSGNTIYF

D gene: -
V gene: TRBV9
clone size: -
J gene: TRBJ2-5
CDR3 DNA: TGTGCCAGCAGCCCCAGAACCAGACCCGGGGAGACCCAGTACTTC
CDR3 protein: CASSPRTRPGETQYF

D gene: -
V gene: TRBV5-8
clone size: -
J gene: TRBJ2-5
CDR3 DNA: TGTGCCAGCAGCTTGGAATGGGGTGTCCAAGAGACCCAGTACTTC
CDR3 protein: CASSLEWGVQETQYF

D gene: -
V gene: TRBV18
clone size: -
J gene: TRBJ2-1
CDR3 DNA: TGTGCCAGCTCACCGGACAAGGGCCCACAATACAATGAGCAGTTCTTC
CDR3 protein: CASSPDKGPQYNEQFF

D gene: -
V gene: TRBV9
clone size: -
J gene: TRBJ2-2
CDR3 DNA: TGTGCCAGCAGCGTAGCTAGGGGAGGAACGAACACCGGGGAGCTGTTTTTT
CDR3 protein: CASSVARGGTNTGELFF

D gene: -
V gene: TRBV7-6
clone size: -
J gene: TRBJ1-6
CDR3 DNA: TGTGCCAGCAGCTTAGACTCCCTCAGCTCCTATAATTCACCCCTCCACTTT
CDR3 protein: CASSLDSLSSYNSPLHF

D gene: -
V gene: TRBV5-1
clone size: -
J gene: TRBJ1-2
CDR3 DNA: TGCGCCAGCAGCCTCGGGGGCGGGGGCTACACCTTC
CDR3 protein: CASSLGGGGYTF

D gene: -
V gene: TRBV28
clone size: once
J gene: TRBJ2-5
CDR3 DNA: TGTGCCGGCTCAAAGCGGACAGACGTACAAGAGACCCAGTACTTC
CDR3 protein: CAGSKRTDVQETQYF

D gene: -
V gene: TRBV7-9
clone size: -
J gene: TRBJ1-3
CDR3 DNA: TGTGCCAGCAGCTCAACCGCCGGGGGGGGTACAGGTGGAAACACCATATATTTT
CDR3 protein: CASSSTAGGGTGGNTIYF

D gene: -
V gene: TRBV7-6
clone size: few
J gene: TRBJ2-7
CDR3 DNA: TGTGCCAGCAGCATCCAGACAGGATCCTACGAGCAGTACTTC
CDR3 protein: CASSIQTGSYEQYF

D gene: TRBD1
V gene: TRBV9
clone size: -
J gene: TRBJ2-2
CDR3 DNA: TGTGCCAGCAGCCCGACGCAGGGGGCCACCGGGGAGCTGTTTTTT
CDR3 protein: CASSPTQGATGELFF

D gene: TRBD1
V gene: TRBV5-6
clone size: -
J gene: TRBJ1-1
CDR3 DNA: TGTGCCAGCAGCTTTGGGACAGGGGAGGCAGCTTTCTTT
CDR3 protein: CASSFGTGEAAFF

D gene: TRBD1
V gene: TRBV28
clone size: -
J gene: TRBJ2-1
CDR3 DNA: TGTGCCAGCAGTTTGGGACAGGGGTTGGATGAGCAGTTCTTC
CDR3 protein: CASSLGQGLDEQFF

D gene: -
V gene: TRBV27
clone size: -
J gene: TRBJ2-1
CDR3 DNA: TGTGCCAGCAGTTCATTGGTAGGAGGGCCGCACAATGAGCAGTTCTTC
CDR3 protein: CASSSLVGGPHNEQFF

D gene: -
V gene: TRBV11-1
clone size: -
J gene: TRBJ2-3
CDR3 DNA: TGTGCCAGCAGCTTAGGGCAGGTGGGCACAGATACGCAGTATTTT
CDR3 protein: CASSLGQVGTDTQYF

D gene: -
V gene: TRBV5-4
clone size: few
J gene: TRBJ2-7
CDR3 DNA: TGTGCCAGCAGCTTGGCCATCCAGGGTTCCTCCTACGAGCAGTACTTC
CDR3 protein: CASSLAIQGSSYEQYF

D gene: -
V gene: TRBV6-4
clone size: -
J gene: TRBJ2-2
CDR3 DNA: TGTGCCAGCAGTGACTCGGGACAGAACACCGGGGAGCTGTTTTTT
CDR3 protein: CASSDSGQNTGELFF

D gene: -
V gene: TRBV20-1
clone size: -
J gene: TRBJ2-7
CDR3 DNA: TGCAGTGCTAGGACAACCTACGAGCAGTACTTC
CDR3 protein: CSARTTYEQYF

D gene: -
V gene: TRBV6-5
clone size: few
J gene: TRBJ1-6
CDR3 DNA: TGTGCCAGCAGTTCCCCAGGGGAAGGAAATTCACCCCTCCACTTT
CDR3 protein: CASSSPGEGNSPLHF

D gene: -
V gene: TRBV30
clone size: -
J gene: TRBJ2-2
CDR3 DNA: TGTGCCTGGAGTACAGACCTGAACACCGGGGAGCTGTTTTTT
CDR3 protein: CAWSTDLNTGELFF

D gene: -
V gene: TRBV5-8
clone size: -
J gene: TRBJ2-5
CDR3 DNA: TGTGCCAGCAGCTTGAGGCAGCTCCAAGAGACCCAGTACTTC
CDR3 protein: CASSLRQLQETQYF

D gene: -
V gene: TRBV15
clone size: -
J gene: TRBJ2-1
CDR3 DNA: TGTGCCACCAGCAGAGATCGGGGTGGTAGCGTCTCCTACAATGAGCAGTTCTTC
CDR3 protein: CATSRDRGGSVSYNEQFF

D gene: -
V gene: TRBV5-1
clone size: -
J gene: TRBJ2-2
CDR3 DNA: TGCGCCAGCAGCTTCCTTCAGGTTTTCAGGGAACCAGGACTTGCCGGGGAGCTGTTTTTT
CDR3 protein: CASSFLQVFREPGLAGELFF

D gene: -
V gene: TRBV29-1
clone size: -
J gene: TRBJ2-5
CDR3 DNA: TGCAGCGTTGAAGCCCCTGGGGTAGAGACCCAGTACTTC
CDR3 protein: CSVEAPGVETQYF

D gene: -
V gene: TRBV5-1
clone size: few
J gene: TRBJ1-1
CDR3 DNA: TGCGCCAGCAGCTGGACGTCAAGGGGGGCGAGGAACACTGAAGCTTTCTTT
CDR3 protein: CASSWTSRGARNTEAFF

D gene: TRBD1
V gene: TRBV7-9
clone size: few
J gene: TRBJ2-7
CDR3 DNA: TGTGCCAGCAGCTTGGGACAGTTCTACGAGCAGTACTTC
CDR3 protein: CASSLGQFYEQYF

D gene: TRBD1
V gene: TRBV6-6
clone size: -
J gene: TRBJ1-6
CDR3 DNA: TGTGCCAGCAGTCCCCCTCGGGGACAGGGGAATTCACCCCTCCACTTT
CDR3 protein: CASSPPRGQGNSPLHF

D gene: TRBD2
V gene: TRBV13
clone size: -
J gene: TRBJ2-3
CDR3 DNA: TGTGCCAGCAGCTCGTTGGGACTAGCGGGGGTCGGGTATAGCACAGATACGCAGTATTTT
CDR3 protein: CASSSLGLAGVGYSTDTQYF

D gene: -
V gene: TRBV7-2
clone size: medium-sized
J gene: TRBJ2-7
CDR3 DNA: TGTGCCAGCAGCTTAGGGACATTGAGCTCCTACGAGCAGTACTTC
CDR3 protein: CASSLGTLSSYEQYF

D gene: TRBD1
V gene: TRBV7-8
clone size: -
J gene: TRBJ1-5
CDR3 DNA: TGTGCCAGCAGCGACACAGGGGGCAATCAGCCCCAGCATTTT
CDR3 protein: CASSDTGGNQPQHF

D gene: -
V gene: TRBV21-1
clone size: -
J gene: TRBJ2-7
CDR3 DNA: TGTGCCAGCAGCTTACCAAGCTCCTACGAGCAGTACTTC
CDR3 protein: CASSLPSSYEQYF

D gene: TRBD2
V gene: TRBV5-6
clone size: -
J gene: TRBJ2-7
CDR3 DNA: TGTGCCAGCAGCTCCCTGACTAGCGGGGGTGTGGACGAGCAGTACTTC
CDR3 protein: CASSSLTSGGVDEQYF

D gene: -
V gene: TRBV5-1
clone size: -
J gene: TRBJ1-1
CDR3 DNA: TGCGCCAGCAGCTTCGAGGGTTTGGGTACTGAAGCTTTCTTT
CDR3 protein: CASSFEGLGTEAFF

D gene: -
V gene: TRBV9
clone size: -
J gene: TRBJ2-3
CDR3 DNA: TGTGCCAGCAGCGTAGACGACACAGATACGCAGTATTTT
CDR3 protein: CASSVDDTDTQYF

D gene: -
V gene: TRBV6-6
clone size: -
J gene: TRBJ2-3
CDR3 DNA: TGTGCCAGCAGGATAGCGCAGGGCGATACGCAGTATTTT
CDR3 protein: CASRIAQGDTQYF

D gene: -
V gene: TRBV5-1
clone size: few
J gene: TRBJ1-1
CDR3 DNA: TGCGCCAGCAGTTTTGGGCCCACCGGAGGCACTGAAGCTTTCTTT
CDR3 protein: CASSFGPTGGTEAFF

D gene: TRBD1
V gene: TRBV5-6
clone size: -
J gene: TRBJ1-2
CDR3 DNA: TGTGCCAGCACCGAATTGACAGGGACACACTATGGCTACACCTTC
CDR3 protein: CASTELTGTHYGYTF

D gene: -
V gene: TRBV5-6
clone size: -
J gene: TRBJ2-7
CDR3 DNA: TGTGCCAGCAGCCACACAGTGGGGCAGTTAACCTACGAGCAGTACTTC
CDR3 protein: CASSHTVGQLTYEQYF

D gene: -
V gene: TRBV9
clone size: -
J gene: TRBJ2-3
CDR3 DNA: TGTGCCAGCAGCGCGGAGGGAGGACCCCCCACAGATACGCAGTATTTT
CDR3 protein: CASSAEGGPPTDTQYF

D gene: -
V gene: TRBV5-6
clone size: few
J gene: TRBJ1-3
CDR3 DNA: TGTGCCAGCAGCTTGGTGGGGCCTGGAAACACCATATATTTT
CDR3 protein: CASSLVGPGNTIYF

D gene: TRBD2
V gene: TRBV15
clone size: few
J gene: TRBJ2-1
CDR3 DNA: TGTGCCACCAGCGACCTTACTAGCGGGGCCTACAATGAGCAGTTCTTC
CDR3 protein: CATSDLTSGAYNEQFF

D gene: -
V gene: TRBV5-6
clone size: -
J gene: TRBJ2-5
CDR3 DNA: TGTGCCAGCAGAAATCGACAGGAAGGAGAGACCCAGTACTTC
CDR3 protein: CASRNRQEGETQYF

D gene: -
V gene: TRBV21-1
clone size: -
J gene: TRBJ2-2
CDR3 DNA: TGTGCCAGCATCAATGGGGCGAACACCGGGGAGCTGTTTTTT
CDR3 protein: CASINGANTGELFF

D gene: -
V gene: TRBV6-6
clone size: few
J gene: TRBJ1-2
CDR3 DNA: TGTGCCAGCAGTATTCAGGGAAACTATGGCTACACCTTC
CDR3 protein: CASSIQGNYGYTF

D gene: -
V gene: TRBV6-5
clone size: -
J gene: TRBJ2-5
CDR3 DNA: TGTGCCAGCAGTACCGCCCAAGAGACCCAGTACTTC
CDR3 protein: CASSTAQETQYF

D gene: -
V gene: TRBV11-1
clone size: -
J gene: TRBJ1-1
CDR3 DNA: TGTGCCACCATGCGGGGGGGCACTGAAGCTTTCTTT
CDR3 protein: CATMRGGTEAFF

D gene: -
V gene: TRBV7-2
clone size: -
J gene: TRBJ2-1
CDR3 DNA: TGTGCCAGCAGCTTCCGTGTACTGACCTTTCCCTACAATGAGCAGTTCTTC
CDR3 protein: CASSFRVLTFPYNEQFF

D gene: TRBD2
V gene: TRBV7-8
clone size: -
J gene: TRBJ2-1
CDR3 DNA: TGTGCCAGCAGCCCCCAAGCGGGAGGCTCCTACAATGAGCAGTTCTTC
CDR3 protein: CASSPQAGGSYNEQFF

D gene: -
V gene: TRBV11-2
clone size: -
J gene: TRBJ2-5
CDR3 DNA: TGTGCCAGCAGCTTCCCAAACTTCGAGACCCAGTACTTC
CDR3 protein: CASSFPNFETQYF

D gene: -
V gene: TRBV27
clone size: -
J gene: TRBJ2-1
CDR3 DNA: TGTGCCAGCACTCTGACCGCAAGCTCCTACAATGAGCAGTTCTTC
CDR3 protein: CASTLTASSYNEQFF

D gene: TRBD2
V gene: TRBV6-1
clone size: -
J gene: TRBJ2-2
CDR3 DNA: TGTGCCAGCAGGGCACTAGCGGGAGTCACCGGGGAGCTGTTTTTT
CDR3 protein: CASRALAGVTGELFF

D gene: TRBD2
V gene: TRBV30
clone size: -
J gene: TRBJ2-7
CDR3 DNA: TGTGCCTGGAGCGATACTAGCGGGGGGAACCTCATTTCCTACGAGCAGTACTTC
CDR3 protein: CAWSDTSGGNLISYEQYF

D gene: -
V gene: TRBV27
clone size: -
J gene: TRBJ1-5
CDR3 DNA: TGTGCCAGCAGCCGAAGGGTTAGCAATCAGCCCCAGCATTTT
CDR3 protein: CASSRRVSNQPQHF

D gene: -
V gene: TRBV13
clone size: -
J gene: TRBJ2-7
CDR3 DNA: TGTGCCAGCAGCTTAGGGACTGGTAGCTCCTACGAGCAGTACTTC
CDR3 protein: CASSLGTGSSYEQYF

D gene: -
V gene: TRBV6-5
clone size: medium-sized
J gene: TRBJ2-2
CDR3 DNA: TGTGCCAGCAGCTCGGACAGCACCGGGGAGCTGTTTTTT
CDR3 protein: CASSSDSTGELFF

D gene: -
V gene: TRBV30
clone size: -
J gene: TRBJ2-5
CDR3 DNA: TGTGCCTTGACGCTGGGGGGTGAGACCCAGTACTTC
CDR3 protein: CALTLGGETQYF

D gene: -
V gene: TRBV5-1
clone size: -
J gene: TRBJ2-7
CDR3 DNA: TGCGCCAGCAGCCGCACCCCGGAGGGTAACGAGCAGTACTTC
CDR3 protein: CASSRTPEGNEQYF

D gene: -
V gene: TRBV28
clone size: -
J gene: TRBJ2-2
CDR3 DNA: TGTGCCAGCAGTTACGGGCGGGGAAACACCGGGGAGCTGTTTTTT
CDR3 protein: CASSYGRGNTGELFF